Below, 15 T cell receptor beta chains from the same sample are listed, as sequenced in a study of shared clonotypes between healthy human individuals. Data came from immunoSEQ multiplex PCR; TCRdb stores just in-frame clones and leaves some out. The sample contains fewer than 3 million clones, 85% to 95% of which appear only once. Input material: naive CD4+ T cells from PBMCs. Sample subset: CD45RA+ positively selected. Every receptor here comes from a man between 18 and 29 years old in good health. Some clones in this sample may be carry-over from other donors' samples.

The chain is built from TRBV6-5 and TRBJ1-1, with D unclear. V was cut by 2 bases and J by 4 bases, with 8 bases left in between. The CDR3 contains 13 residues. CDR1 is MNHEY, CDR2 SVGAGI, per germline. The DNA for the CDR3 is TGTGCCAGCAGTTACGAGAGGCGCACTGAAGCTTTCTTT. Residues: CASSYERRTEAFF.

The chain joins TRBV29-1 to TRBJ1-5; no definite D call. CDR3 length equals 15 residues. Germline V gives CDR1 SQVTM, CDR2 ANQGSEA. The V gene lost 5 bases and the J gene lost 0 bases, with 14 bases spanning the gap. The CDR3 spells CSVRSTVNSNQPQHF. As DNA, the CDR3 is TGCAGCGTTAGAAGTACAGTGAATAGCAATCAGCCCCAGCATTTT.

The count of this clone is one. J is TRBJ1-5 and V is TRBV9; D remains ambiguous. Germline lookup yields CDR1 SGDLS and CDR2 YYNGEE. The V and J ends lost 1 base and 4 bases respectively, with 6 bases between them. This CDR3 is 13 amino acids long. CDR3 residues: CASSVSENQPQHF. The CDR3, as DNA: TGTGCCAGCAGCGTATCAGAGAATCAGCCCCAGCATTTT. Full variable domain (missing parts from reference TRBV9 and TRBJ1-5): DSGVTQTPKHLITATGQRVTLRCSPRSGDLSVYWYQQSLDQGLQFLIQYYNGEERAKGNILERFSAQQFPDLHSELNLSSLELGDSALYFCASSVSENQPQHFGDGTRLSIL.

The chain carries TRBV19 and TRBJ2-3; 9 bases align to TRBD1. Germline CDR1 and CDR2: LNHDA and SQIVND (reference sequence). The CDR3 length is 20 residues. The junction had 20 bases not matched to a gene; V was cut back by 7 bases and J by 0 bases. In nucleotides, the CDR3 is TGTGCCAGTACCTACCCGGACAGGGGTATTTTTGACCTTAGCACAGATACGCAGTATTTT. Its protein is CASTYPDRGIFDLSTDTQYF.

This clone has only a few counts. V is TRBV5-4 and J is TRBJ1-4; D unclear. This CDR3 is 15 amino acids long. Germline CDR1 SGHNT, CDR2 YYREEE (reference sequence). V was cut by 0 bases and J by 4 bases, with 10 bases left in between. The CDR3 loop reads CASSLGVGHNEKLFF. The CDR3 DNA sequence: TGTGCCAGCAGCTTGGGGGTTGGGCATAATGAAAAACTGTTTTTT. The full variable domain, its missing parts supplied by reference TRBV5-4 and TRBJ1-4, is ETGVTQSPTHLIKTRGQQVTLRCSSQSGHNTVSWYQQALGQGPQFIFQYYREEENGRGNFPPRFSGLQFPNYSSELNVNALELDDSALYLCASSLGVGHNEKLFFGSGTQLSVL.

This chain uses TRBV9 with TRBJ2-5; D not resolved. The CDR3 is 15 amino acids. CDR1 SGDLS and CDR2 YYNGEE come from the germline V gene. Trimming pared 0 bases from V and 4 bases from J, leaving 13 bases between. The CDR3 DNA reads TGTGCCAGCAGCGTAGAGGGAAGGAAAGGAGAGACCCAGTACTTC. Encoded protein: CASSVEGRKGETQYF.

The CDR3 loop reads CASKSGGSNQPQHF. CDR3 bases: TGTGCCAGCAAATCGGGAGGTAGCAATCAGCCCCAGCATTTT. This chain links TRBV28 with TRBJ1-5; D not resolved. CDR3 length equals 14 residues. Germline V gene lookup returns CDR1 MDHEN and CDR2 SYDVKM. Trimming took off 7 bases at V and 0 bases at J, with 10 bases between the two ends.

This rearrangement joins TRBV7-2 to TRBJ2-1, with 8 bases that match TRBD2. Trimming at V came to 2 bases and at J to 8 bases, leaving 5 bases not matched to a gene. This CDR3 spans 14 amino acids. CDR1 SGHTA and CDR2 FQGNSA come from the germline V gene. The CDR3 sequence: CASSLQREPHEQFF. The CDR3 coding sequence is TGTGCCAGCAGCTTACAGCGGGAGCCCCATGAGCAGTTCTTC.

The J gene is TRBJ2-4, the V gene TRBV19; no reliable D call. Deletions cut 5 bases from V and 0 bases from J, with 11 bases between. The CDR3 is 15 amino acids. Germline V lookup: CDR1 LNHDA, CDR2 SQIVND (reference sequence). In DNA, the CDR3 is TGTGCCAGTAGTGGAGTGTCCCTAGCCAAAAACATTCAGTACTTC. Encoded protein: CASSGVSLAKNIQYF.

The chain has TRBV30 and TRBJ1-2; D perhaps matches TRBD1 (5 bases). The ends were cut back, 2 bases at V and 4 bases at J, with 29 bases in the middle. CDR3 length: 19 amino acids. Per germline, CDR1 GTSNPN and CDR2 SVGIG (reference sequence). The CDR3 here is CAWSPTLGGLDTSVYGYTF. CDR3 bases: TGTGCCTGGAGTCCAACCCTGGGGGGTCTCGACACCTCAGTCTATGGCTACACCTTC.

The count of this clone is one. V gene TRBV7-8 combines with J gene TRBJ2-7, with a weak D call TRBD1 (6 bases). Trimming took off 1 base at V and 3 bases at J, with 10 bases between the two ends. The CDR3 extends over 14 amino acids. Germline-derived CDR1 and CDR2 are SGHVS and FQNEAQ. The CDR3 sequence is CASSLDRVNYEQYF. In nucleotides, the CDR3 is TGTGCCAGCAGCTTAGACAGGGTAAACTACGAGCAGTACTTC.

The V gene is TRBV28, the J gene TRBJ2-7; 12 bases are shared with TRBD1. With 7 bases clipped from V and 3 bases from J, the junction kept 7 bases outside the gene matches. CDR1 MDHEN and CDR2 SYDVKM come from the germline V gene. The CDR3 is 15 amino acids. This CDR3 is CASISGTGGGYEQYF. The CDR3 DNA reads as TGTGCCAGCATCTCCGGGACAGGGGGCGGCTACGAGCAGTACTTC.

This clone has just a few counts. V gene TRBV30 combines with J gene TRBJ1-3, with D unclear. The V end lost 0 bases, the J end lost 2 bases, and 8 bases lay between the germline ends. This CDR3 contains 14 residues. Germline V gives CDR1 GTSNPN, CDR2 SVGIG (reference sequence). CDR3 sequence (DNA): TGTGCCTGGAGTGTATTCGCTGCTGGAAACACCATATATTTT. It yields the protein CAWSVFAAGNTIYF.

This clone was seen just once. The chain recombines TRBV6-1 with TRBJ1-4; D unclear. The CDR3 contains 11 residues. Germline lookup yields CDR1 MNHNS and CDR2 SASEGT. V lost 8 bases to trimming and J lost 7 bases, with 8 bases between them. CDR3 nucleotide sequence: TGTGCCAGCGGCTCCCCTGAAAAACTGTTTTTT. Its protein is CASGSPEKLFF.

Written as DNA, the CDR3 is TGTGCCAGCAGCTACGGGACAGGGTTGTATGAGCAGTTCTTC. Encoded protein: CASSYGTGLYEQFF. The chain couples TRBV28 to TRBJ2-1; TRBD1 agrees at 9 bases. The CDR3 runs to 14 residues. After removal of 6 bases from V and 8 bases from J, the junction contained 8 bases not matched to a gene. The V gene's germline CDR1 is MDHEN and CDR2 SYDVKM.